The 17 T cell receptor beta chains below come from one sample, sequenced in a study of OX40 agonist ivuxolimab in advanced cancers. Assay: immunoSEQ multiplex PCR; the TCRdb copy retains only in-frame clones and omits some. The table lists about 86,000 clones, around 88% of them singletons. The sample in question was CD4+ or CD8+ T cells sorted from blood, obtained in a trial of the OX40 agonist ivuxolimab. The receptors originated from an adult with an advanced solid tumor such as melanoma, head and neck, liver or kidney cancer.

Notes on this clone: Distinct nucleotide sequences in the sample also encode this CDR3. This rearrangement joins TRBV7-3 to TRBJ1-1, with D perhaps TRBD1 (5 bases). The CDR3 contains 13 residues. Germline CDR1 and CDR2: SGHTA and FQGTGA. Trimming pared 6 bases from V and 1 base from J, leaving 9 bases between. CDR3 DNA: TGTGCCAGCAGTACACAGGAGAACACTGAAGCTTTCTTT. It yields the protein CASSTQENTEAFF.

This chain uses TRBV14 with TRBJ1-1; unclear D gene. Trimming took off 5 bases at V and 2 bases at J, with 12 bases between the two ends. The germline V gene encodes CDR1 SGHDN and CDR2 FVKESK. The CDR3 is made up of 14 amino acids. CDR3 bases: TGTGCCAGCAGCATCAAACTAGTAAACACTGAAGCTTTCTTT. The encoded protein is CASSIKLVNTEAFF.

The CDR3 DNA sequence: TGTGCCAGCAGTGTTACGACAGGGACCTCCTACAATGAGCAGTTCTTC. Protein product: CASSVTTGTSYNEQFF. The J gene is TRBJ2-1, the V gene TRBV6-1, with 7 bases lining up with TRBD1. Trimming cost V 4 bases and J 0 bases; bases outside gene matches: 6. This CDR3 contains 16 residues. Looked up from germline, CDR1 is MNHNS and CDR2 is SASEGT.

This clone was counted a few times. The chain combines TRBV7-6 with TRBJ1-5; no reliable D call. The V gene's germline CDR1 is SGHVS and CDR2 FNYEAQ. Trimming shortened V by 2 bases and J by 6 bases, and 8 bases separated the two germline ends. The CDR3 length is 13 residues. Here the CDR3 reads CASSLRKGQPQHF. The CDR3 region has the DNA TGTGCCAGCAGCTTAAGGAAGGGTCAGCCCCAGCATTTT.

The J gene is TRBJ1-2, the V gene TRBV5-4, with a tentative D call TRBD1 (6 bases). Per the germline V gene, CDR1 is SGHNT and CDR2 is YYREEE (reference sequence). Trimming removed 2 bases at V and 7 bases at J, with 12 bases between. The CDR3 totals 13 residues. The CDR3 loop is CASSLGGPAGYTF. CDR3 sequence (DNA): TGTGCCAGCAGCTTAGGGGGACCGGCTGGCTACACCTTC.

This chain joins TRBV30 and TRBJ1-3; 7 bases agree with TRBD1. V lost 3 bases to trimming and J lost 6 bases; unmatched junction nucleotides: 5. This CDR3 contains 13 residues. Germline V gene lookup returns CDR1 GTSNPN and CDR2 SVGIG (reference sequence). The CDR3 reads CAWSGTVQNTIYF. The CDR3 nucleotides are TGTGCCTGGAGCGGGACAGTCCAAAACACCATATATTTT. Filled out from reference TRBV30 and TRBJ1-3, the complete variable domain reads SQTIHQWPATLVQPVGSPLSLECTVEGTSNPNLYWYRQAAGRGLQLLFYSVGIGQISSEVPQNLSASRPQDRQFILSSKKLLLSDSGFYLCAWSGTVQNTIYFGEGSWLTVV.

This sequence joins TRBV19 and TRBJ2-7, with unresolved D. V lost 1 base and J 2 bases, leaving 12 bases between the germline ends. The germline gives CDR1 LNHDA, CDR2 SQIVND (reference sequence). The CDR3 covers 15 residues. The CDR3 reads CASSIGPSRAYEQYF. The CDR3, as DNA: TGTGCCAGTAGTATAGGTCCGTCACGAGCCTACGAGCAGTACTTC.

This sequence joins TRBV2 and TRBJ2-2; a weak D match, TRBD1 (5 bases). V lost 4 bases, J lost 2 bases, and 8 bases lay in between. This CDR3 spans 14 amino acids. CDR1 is SNHLY, CDR2 FYNNEI, per germline. CDR3 sequence: CASSAGQNTGELFF. CDR3 in DNA: TGTGCCAGCAGTGCCGGACAAAACACCGGGGAGCTGTTTTTT. The complete variable domain, with remaining parts taken from reference TRBV2 and TRBJ2-2, reads EPEVTQTPSHQVTQMGQEVILRCVPISNHLYFYWYRQILGQKVEFLVSFYNNEISEKSEIFDDQFSVERPDGSNFTLKIRSTKLEDSAMYFCASSAGQNTGELFFGEGSRLTVL.

This clone has just one count. V and J are TRBV27 and TRBJ2-3, with TRBD2 matching 9 bases. Unmatched junction bases numbered 9, after V lost 4 bases and J lost 4 bases. Germline CDR1 reads MNHEY; CDR2 reads SMNVEV (reference sequence). This CDR3 has 16 amino acids. CDR3 sequence reads: CASSYLAGGGPDTQYF. The CDR3 DNA sequence: TGTGCCAGCAGTTATTTGGCGGGAGGGGGCCCAGATACGCAGTATTTT.

The genes are TRBV28 and TRBJ2-1; D unresolved. V lost 2 bases, J lost 0 bases, and 5 bases lay in between. This CDR3 is 14 amino acids long. Per the germline V gene, CDR1 is MDHEN and CDR2 is SYDVKM. The CDR3, as DNA: TGTGCCAGCAGTTTAGACCCCTCCTACAATGAGCAGTTCTTC. As protein: CASSLDPSYNEQFF.

This clone has only a few counts. This chain uses TRBV27 with TRBJ2-2, with TRBD2 matching over 13 bases. V shed 6 bases, J shed 7 bases, and the junction held 5 bases outside the gene matches. The germline gives CDR1 MNHEY, CDR2 SMNVEV (reference sequence). There are 15 residues in the CDR3. The CDR3 DNA follows: TGTGCCAGCAGACGACTAGCGGGAGGTTTCGGGGAGCTGTTTTTT. It translates to CASRRLAGGFGELFF.

This chain joins TRBV7-2 and TRBJ1-4; D gene ambiguous. The CDR3 has 13 residues. Trimming left V 2 bases short and J 3 bases short, with 4 bases between. CDR1 and CDR2 from the germline V gene are SGHTA and FQGNSA. The CDR3 is CASSLRSNEKLFF. CDR3 coding DNA: TGTGCCAGCAGCTTACGATCTAATGAAAAACTGTTTTTT. The full variable domain, with the rest looked up from reference TRBV7-2 and TRBJ1-4, is GAGVSQSPSNKVTEKGKDVELRCDPISGHTALYWYRQSLGQGLEFLIYFQGNSAPDKSGLPSDRFSAERTGGSVSTLTIQRTQQEDSAVYLCASSLRSNEKLFFGSGTQLSVL.

The rearrangement links TRBV6-1 to TRBJ1-1; D remains ambiguous. CDR1 is MNHNS and CDR2 is SASEGT in the germline V gene. Trimming took 5 bases from V and 3 from J, leaving 10 bases between them. The CDR3 consists of 13 residues. As DNA, the CDR3 is TGTGCCAGCAGTCCGAGACCTGACACTGAAGCTTTCTTT. Translation: CASSPRPDTEAFF.

The chain couples TRBV4-2 to TRBJ2-2; 7 bases line up with TRBD1. The CDR3 loop spans 18 amino acids. Germline V gives CDR1 LGHNA, CDR2 YNFKEQ. J was trimmed by 5 bases and V by 3 bases; bases with no gene match: 15. In nucleotides, the CDR3 is TGTGCCAGCAGCCACTTTGGGGCACAGGGGCTGAATACCGGGGAGCTGTTTTTT. Its protein product is CASSHFGAQGLNTGELFF.

This rearrangement joins TRBV6-5 to TRBJ1-1, with 9 positions matching TRBD1. Germline assignment: CDR1 MNHEY and CDR2 SVGAGI. V trimming: 0 bases; J trimming: 5 bases; junction bases outside the gene matches: 4. CDR3 length: 15 amino acids. In nucleotides, the CDR3 is TGTGCCAGCAGTTACTCTCGGACAGGGGATACTGAAGCTTTCTTT. It is translated as CASSYSRTGDTEAFF.

The rearrangement joins TRBV30 to TRBJ2-7, with D unresolved. This CDR3 has 12 amino acids. From germline, CDR1 is GTSNPN and CDR2 SVGIG (reference sequence). Trimming removed 4 bases at V and 0 bases at J, with 7 bases between. CDR3 sequence: CAWNRISYEQYF. Written as DNA, the CDR3 is TGTGCCTGGAATAGGATCTCCTACGAGCAGTACTTC.

As regards this clone: Other DNA sequences within the sample encode an identical CDR3. The chain is built from TRBV7-2 and TRBJ1-3; maybe TRBD1 (5 bases). Germline V CDR1 and CDR2: SGHTA, FQGNSA. CDR3 size: 13 residues. V dropped 2 bases and J dropped 4 bases, with 6 bases sitting between them. This CDR3 is CASSLWGGNTIYF. For the CDR3, the DNA is TGTGCCAGCAGCTTATGGGGCGGAAACACCATATATTTT.